This TCR beta chain was sequenced for a study of cytomegalovirus exposure and HLA in healthy donors. Broader study findings: TCR beta V- and J-gene trimming was later associated with a missense DCLRE1C variant.

Of note for this clone: The antigen remains undetermined.

Although they were nominally healthy when sampled, donors likely had unrecorded immune exposures. In the PCR, 60 Vbeta and 13 Jbeta primers were used. Generated by immunoSEQ multiplex PCR, the TCRdb table keeps only in-frame clones and is missing some. This sample has roughly 100,000 clones, with more than 75% found just once. The specimen was PBMCs. The source is a woman in her sixties in good health and CMV-seronegative.

DNA for the CDR3: TGTGCCAGCAGTGAAAACTCATTTAGCACAGATACGCAGTATTTT. Protein: CASSENSFSTDTQYF. This sequence joins TRBV2 and TRBJ2-3; D unclear. Germline loops: CDR1 SNHLY, CDR2 FYNNEI. The CDR3 has 15 amino acids. V was shortened by 2 bases and J by 0 bases, with 9 bases between the two germline ends.